One sample yielded the 27 T cell receptor beta chains listed below, sequenced in a study of blood T cell repertoires in COVID-19. Assay used: immunoSEQ multiplex PCR; TCRdb lists only in-frame clones, some missing. The sample has some 210,000 clones; 84% are singletons. Sequencing used peripheral blood. These receptor sequences come from a woman in her 70s with active or convalescent COVID-19.

V and J are TRBV7-2 and TRBJ2-4; TRBD2 is a possible D gene (6 bases). Trimming left V 6 bases short and J 0 bases short, with 21 bases between. The germline gives CDR1 SGHTA, CDR2 FQGNSA. The CDR3 runs to 18 residues. CDR3 residues: CASRPSGGIPLAKNIQYF. The CDR3 DNA reads TGTGCCAGCAGACCGAGTGGAGGGATTCCGCTAGCCAAAAACATTCAGTACTTC.

This clone came up many times. The rearrangement joins TRBV28 to TRBJ1-1; a possible D gene is TRBD1 (6 bases). Germline values: CDR1 MDHEN, CDR2 SYDVKM. Trimming pared 5 bases from V and 5 bases from J, leaving 15 bases between. The CDR3 contains 14 residues. CDR3 nucleotide sequence: TGTGCCAGCAGTCCTGCAGGGGTGTGGACTGAAGCTTTCTTT. Translated: CASSPAGVWTEAFF.

V and J are TRBV27 and TRBJ2-7; TRBD1 agrees at 7 bases. V shed 5 bases and J 1 base; nucleotides not matched to a gene: 8. The CDR3 consists of 15 residues. Germline CDR1 and CDR2: MNHEY and SMNVEV (reference sequence). CDR3: CASSLTGTLSYEQYF. The CDR3 DNA sequence: TGTGCCAGCAGTCTGACAGGGACCCTTTCCTACGAGCAGTACTTC.

This clone has more than one count but fewer than ten. The chain employs TRBV30 and TRBJ1-3, with D uncertain. This CDR3 region has 14 residues. Germline V gene sequence: CDR1 GTSNPN, CDR2 SVGIG (reference sequence). The V and J ends lost 1 base and 1 base respectively, with 8 bases between them. The CDR3 DNA follows: TGTGCCTGGAGTGAGGGAGTTTCTGGAAACACCATATATTTT. Translation gives CAWSEGVSGNTIYF.

The rearrangement links TRBV18 to TRBJ2-7; possible D gene TRBD1, 6 bases. The CDR3 contains 14 residues. The germline V and J ends were trimmed by 4 bases and 3 bases, with 13 bases remaining between them. The V gene's germline CDR1 is KGHSH and CDR2 LQKENI. CDR3 sequence: CASSLSRTVYEQYF. DNA for the CDR3: TGTGCCAGCTCACTAAGTCGGACAGTCTACGAGCAGTACTTC.

V gene TRBV2 combines with J gene TRBJ2-3; D is possibly TRBD2 (6 bases). The CDR3 covers 15 residues. Germline-derived CDR1 and CDR2 are SNHLY and FYNNEI. With 7 bases removed from V and 2 bases from J, the gap between germline ends came to 16 bases. The CDR3 nucleotides are TGTGCCAGCACGAGGCAGGGAGGTAACACAGATACGCAGTATTTT. Encoded protein: CASTRQGGNTDTQYF.

This chain links TRBV25-1 with TRBJ2-7, with D unclear. The germline V gene encodes CDR1 MGHDK and CDR2 SYGVNS. The length of the CDR3 is 13 residues. Trimming stripped 0 bases from V and 3 bases from J, with 6 bases between. CDR3 coding DNA: TGTGCCAGCAGTGAATATGGCAGCTACGAGCAGTACTTC. It yields the protein CASSEYGSYEQYF.

V usage is TRBV21-1 and J usage is TRBJ2-5; the listed D gene, TRBD1, was not tested against the DNA. TRBV21-1 is shown as a pseudogene. This CDR3 comprises 16 residues. This CDR3 reads CASSKEGGQDQETQYF. In nucleotides, the CDR3 is TGTGCCAGCAGCAAAGAGGGAGGACAGGACCAAGAGACCCAGTACTTC.

The CDR3 sequence: CASTSGLIQPQHF. The CDR3 nucleotides are TGTGCCAGTACGAGCGGGCTAATACAGCCCCAGCATTTT. The V and J genes are TRBV19 and TRBJ1-5, with no clear D. This CDR3 has 13 amino acids. Per germline, CDR1 LNHDA and CDR2 SQIVND (reference sequence). Deletions cut 7 bases from V and 7 bases from J, with 14 bases between. Combining the CDR3 with reference TRBV19 and TRBJ1-5 gives the whole variable domain DGGITQSPKYLFRKEGQNVTLSCEQNLNHDAMYWYRQDPGQGLRLIYYSQIVNDFQKGDIAEGYSVSREKKESFPLTVTSAQKNPTAFYLCASTSGLIQPQHFGDGTRLSIL.

The chain carries TRBV6-2 or TRBV6-3 and TRBJ1-1; D unresolved. Per germline, CDR1 MNHEY and CDR2 SVGEGT. V was pared by 2 bases and J by 3 bases, with 10 bases between. The CDR3 has 14 amino acids. The CDR3 bases are TGTGCCAGCAGTTACCAGGAGGTACACACTGAAGCTTTCTTT. It codes for CASSYQEVHTEAFF.

V usage is TRBV4-2 and J usage is TRBJ2-7; 10 positions match TRBD1. The CDR3 length is 14 residues. The germline gives CDR1 LGHNA, CDR2 YNFKEQ. J was trimmed by 0 bases and V by 5 bases; bases with no gene match: 1. The CDR3 DNA is TGTGCCAGCAGCAGGGACAGGGGCTCCTACGAGCAGTACTTC. Amino acid sequence: CASSRDRGSYEQYF.

The J gene is TRBJ2-1, the V gene TRBV19, with unresolved D. Germline lookup yields CDR1 LNHDA and CDR2 SQIVND (reference sequence). The CDR3 covers 13 residues. V lost 3 bases and J 9 bases, leaving 12 bases between the germline ends. Here the CDR3 reads CASSIGVVREQFF. The CDR3 coding sequence is TGTGCCAGTAGTATCGGAGTGGTCCGTGAGCAGTTCTTC.

The V and J genes are TRBV24-1 and TRBJ2-2; tentative D call: TRBD2 (6 bases). Germline CDR1 KGHDR, CDR2 SFDVKD. V was shortened by 2 bases and J by 5 bases, with 14 bases between the two germline ends. The CDR3 is 16 amino acids. The chain's CDR3 is CATSDSLEGTTGELFF. CDR3 in DNA: TGTGCCACCAGTGATTCTTTGGAGGGGACGACCGGGGAGCTGTTTTTT.

J is TRBJ2-2 and V is TRBV3-1 (or the pseudogene TRBV3-2); D not resolved. The CDR3 covers 17 residues. CDR1 is LGHDT, CDR2 YNNKEL, per germline (reference sequence). V shed 5 bases and J shed 5 bases, with 21 bases lying between them. The CDR3, as DNA: TGTGCCAGCAGCGATGGCTTTCCCATTTGCTTGACCGGGGAGCTGTTTTTT. This sequence encodes CASSDGFPICLTGELFF.

This rearrangement joins TRBV19 to TRBJ2-1; tentative D call: TRBD2 (5 bases). The germline gives CDR1 LNHDA, CDR2 SQIVND (reference sequence). The V end was cut by 11 bases, the J end by 9 bases, with 23 bases between. The CDR3 is 14 residues long. Written as DNA, the CDR3 is TGTGCCGCCAGTATACGGGGTGTGGGCGGTGAGCAGTTCTTC. Its translation: CAASIRGVGGEQFF.

The rearrangement links TRBV29-1 to TRBJ2-1; D is perhaps TRBD2 (6 bases). The germline CDR1 and CDR2 sequences are SQVTM and ANQGSEA. Trimming left V 0 bases short and J 6 bases short, with 15 bases between. The CDR3 runs 15 residues. In DNA, the CDR3 is TGCAGCGTTGAAGATCACGGGAGACTCGCCAATGAGCAGTTCTTC. Amino acids: CSVEDHGRLANEQFF.

To note about this clone: Sequence at one end of the junction differs from germline and may be a read error. V and J are TRBV7-7 and TRBJ2-3; TRBD1 matches 8 bases. CDR1 is SSHAT and CDR2 is FNYEAQ in the germline V gene (reference sequence). CDR3 length: 14 amino acids. The CDR3 DNA follows: TGTGCTAGCAGCCTCGGGACAGGAGGAGATACGCAGTATTTT. Its translation is CASSLGTGGDTQYF.

This clone turned up a few times. The chain links TRBV5-1 to TRBJ1-1; TRBD1 is a possible D gene (5 bases). The CDR3 contains 17 residues. With 0 bases removed from V and 0 bases from J, the gap between germline ends came to 15 bases. CDR1 is SGHRS and CDR2 is YFSETQ in the germline V gene. The CDR3 DNA reads as TGCGCCAGCAGCTTGGTGGTCCAGGGAGGGATGAACACTGAAGCTTTCTTT. Its translation is CASSLVVQGGMNTEAFF.

The J gene is TRBJ1-2, the V gene TRBV28, with 12 positions matching TRBD1. J lost 4 bases, V lost 4 bases, and 4 bases had no gene match. CDR3 length equals 15 residues. Per germline, CDR1 MDHEN and CDR2 SYDVKM. CDR3 coding DNA: TGTGCCAGCAGTTGGGGGACAGGGGGCTCCTATGGCTACACCTTC. Translating it yields CASSWGTGGSYGYTF.

This clone turned up a few times. V gene TRBV11-2 combines with J gene TRBJ1-1; D is ambiguous. V was trimmed by 8 bases and J by 7 bases, leaving 2 bases between them. The CDR3 is made up of 8 amino acids. Germline lookup yields CDR1 SGHAT and CDR2 FQNNGV. CDR3 DNA sequence: TGTGCCAGCCTTGAAGCTTTCTTT. This gives the protein CASLEAFF.

V gene TRBV3-1 (or the pseudogene TRBV3-2) combines with J gene TRBJ2-2; TRBD2 agrees at 10 bases. Germline V gene lookup returns CDR1 LGHDT and CDR2 YNNKEL (reference sequence). This CDR3 has 15 residues. V was clipped by 3 bases and J by 9 bases; unmatched bases: 7. The CDR3 loop is CASSHLVAGGRELFF. The CDR3 DNA sequence: TGTGCCAGCAGCCATCTAGTAGCGGGAGGCAGGGAGCTGTTTTTT.

This rearrangement joins TRBV5-6 to TRBJ2-5; tentatively, D is TRBD1 (5 bases). The ends were cut back, 5 bases at V and 4 bases at J, with 6 bases in the middle. CDR3 length: 11 amino acids. Looked up from germline, CDR1 is SGHDT and CDR2 is YYEEEE. The DNA of the CDR3 is TGTGCCAGCAGTGGGGCAGAGACCCAGTACTTC. Protein sequence: CASSGAETQYF.

The chain recombines TRBV18 with TRBJ1-5; TRBD1 might be the D (5 bases). V was clipped by 2 bases and J by 9 bases, with 14 bases between them. In germline, CDR1 is KGHSH, CDR2 LQKENI. The CDR3 totals 14 residues. This chain's CDR3 is CASSPVQGTGPQHF. CDR3 coding DNA: TGTGCCAGCTCACCAGTCCAGGGTACCGGGCCCCAGCATTTT.

The chain recombines TRBV7-2 with TRBJ2-2, with 7 bases lining up with TRBD2. The CDR3 totals 16 residues. The germline V gene encodes CDR1 SGHTA and CDR2 FQGNSA. Germline trimming cut 4 bases from V and 4 bases from J; bases unmatched to any gene: 9. Here the CDR3 reads CASSSSGTTSTGELFF. Here the CDR3 DNA reads TGTGCCAGCAGCTCTTCCGGGACTACAAGCACCGGGGAGCTGTTTTTT.

This sequence joins TRBV14 and TRBJ2-1, with TRBD2 matching 7 bases. The germline V gene encodes CDR1 SGHDN and CDR2 FVKESK. Trimming at V came to 2 bases and at J to 0 bases, leaving 4 bases not matched to a gene. The CDR3 consists of 16 residues. CDR3 in DNA: TGTGCCAGCAGCCAATTGACTAGCCGCTCCTACAATGAGCAGTTCTTC. Residues: CASSQLTSRSYNEQFF.

V and J are TRBV6-5 and TRBJ2-2; maybe TRBD1 (7 bases). The CDR3 covers 14 residues. The V end lost 7 bases, the J end lost 3 bases, and 12 bases lay between the germline ends. The germline V gene has CDR1 MNHEY and CDR2 SVGAGI. CDR3 residues: CASNPGGYTGELFF. The CDR3 nucleotides read TGTGCCAGCAATCCAGGGGGGTACACCGGGGAGCTGTTTTTT.

The chain employs TRBV5-1 and TRBJ1-4; TRBD1 aligns across 9 bases. The trim removed 0 bases at V and 10 bases at J, leaving 4 bases unmatched. CDR1 SGHRS and CDR2 YFSETQ come from the germline V gene. This CDR3 is built from 14 residues. In nucleotides, the CDR3 is TGCGCCAGCAGCTTGGGGACAGGGGTAGGAAAACTGTTTTTT. The encoded protein is CASSLGTGVGKLFF.